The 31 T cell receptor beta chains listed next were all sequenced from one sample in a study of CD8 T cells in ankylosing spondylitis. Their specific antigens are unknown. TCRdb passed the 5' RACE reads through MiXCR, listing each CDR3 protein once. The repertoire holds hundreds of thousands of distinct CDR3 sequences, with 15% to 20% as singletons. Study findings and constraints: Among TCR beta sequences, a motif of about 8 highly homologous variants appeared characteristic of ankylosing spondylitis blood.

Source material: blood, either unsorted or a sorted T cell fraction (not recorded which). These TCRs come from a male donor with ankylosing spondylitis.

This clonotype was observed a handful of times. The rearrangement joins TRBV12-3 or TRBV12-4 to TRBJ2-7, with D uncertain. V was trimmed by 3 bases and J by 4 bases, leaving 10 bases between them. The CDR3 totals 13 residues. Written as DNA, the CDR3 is TGTGCCAGCAGTTTGTTACGTCGGTACGAGCAGTACTTC. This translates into CASSLLRRYEQYF.

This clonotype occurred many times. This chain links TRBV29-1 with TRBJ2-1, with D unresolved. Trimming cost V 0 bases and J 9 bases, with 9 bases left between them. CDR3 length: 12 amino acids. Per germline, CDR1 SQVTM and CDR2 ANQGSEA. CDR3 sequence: CSVEERPSEQFF. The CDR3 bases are TGCAGCGTTGAAGAAAGGCCTAGTGAGCAGTTCTTC.

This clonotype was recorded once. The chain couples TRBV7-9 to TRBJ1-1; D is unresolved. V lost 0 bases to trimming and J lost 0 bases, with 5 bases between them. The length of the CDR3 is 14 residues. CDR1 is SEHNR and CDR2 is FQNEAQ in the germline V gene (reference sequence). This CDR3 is CASSLAAVNTEAFF. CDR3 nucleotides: TGTGCCAGCAGCTTAGCGGCAGTGAACACTGAAGCTTTCTTT.

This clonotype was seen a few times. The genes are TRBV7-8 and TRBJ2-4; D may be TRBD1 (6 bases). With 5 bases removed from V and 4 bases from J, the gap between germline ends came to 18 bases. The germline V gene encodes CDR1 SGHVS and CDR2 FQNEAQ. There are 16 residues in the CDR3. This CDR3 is CASSHRVIGTKNIQYF. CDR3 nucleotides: TGTGCCAGCAGCCACCGGGTGATCGGGACAAAAAACATTCAGTACTTC.

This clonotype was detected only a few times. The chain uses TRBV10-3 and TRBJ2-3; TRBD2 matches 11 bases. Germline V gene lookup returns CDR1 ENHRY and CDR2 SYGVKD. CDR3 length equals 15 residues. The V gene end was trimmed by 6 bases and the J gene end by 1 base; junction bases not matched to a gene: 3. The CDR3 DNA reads TGTGCCATCAGCACACTAGCGGGGGGCACAGATACGCAGTATTTT. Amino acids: CAISTLAGGTDTQYF.

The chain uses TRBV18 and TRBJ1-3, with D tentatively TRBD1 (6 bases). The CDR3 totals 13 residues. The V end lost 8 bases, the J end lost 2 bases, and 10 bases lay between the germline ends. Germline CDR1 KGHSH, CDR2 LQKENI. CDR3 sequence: CASTTGPGNTIYF. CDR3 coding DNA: TGTGCCAGCACTACAGGGCCTGGAAACACCATATATTTT.

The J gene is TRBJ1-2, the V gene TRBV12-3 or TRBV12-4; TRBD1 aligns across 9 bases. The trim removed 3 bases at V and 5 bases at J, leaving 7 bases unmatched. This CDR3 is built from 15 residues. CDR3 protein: CASSLGDRAGYGYTF. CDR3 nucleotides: TGTGCCAGCAGTTTGGGGGACAGGGCGGGATATGGCTACACCTTC.

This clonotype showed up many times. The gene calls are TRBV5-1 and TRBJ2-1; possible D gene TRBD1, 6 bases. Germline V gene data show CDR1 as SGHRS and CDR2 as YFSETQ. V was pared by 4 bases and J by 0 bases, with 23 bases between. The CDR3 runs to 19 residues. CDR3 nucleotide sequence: TGCGCCAGCAGCCCAGGACAGACTTCAATTACGAGCTCCTACAATGAGCAGTTCTTC. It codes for CASSPGQTSITSSYNEQFF.

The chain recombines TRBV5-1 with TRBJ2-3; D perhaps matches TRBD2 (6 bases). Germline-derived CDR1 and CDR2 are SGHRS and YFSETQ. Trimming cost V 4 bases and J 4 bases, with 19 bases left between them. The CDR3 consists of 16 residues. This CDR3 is CASSASGTAGADTQYF. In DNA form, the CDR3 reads TGCGCCAGCAGCGCATCCGGGACTGCCGGGGCAGATACGCAGTATTTT.

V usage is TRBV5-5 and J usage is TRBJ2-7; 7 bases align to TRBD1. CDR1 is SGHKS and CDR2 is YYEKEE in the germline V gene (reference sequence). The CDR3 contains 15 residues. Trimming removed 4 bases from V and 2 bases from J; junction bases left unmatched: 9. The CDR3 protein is CASSAEAGGPYEQYF. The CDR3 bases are TGTGCCAGCAGCGCGGAGGCAGGGGGACCCTACGAGCAGTACTTC. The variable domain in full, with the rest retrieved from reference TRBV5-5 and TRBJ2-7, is DAGVTQSPTHLIKTRGQQVTLRCSPISGHKSVSWYQQVLGQGPQFIFQYYEKEERGRGNFPDRFSARQFPNYSSELNVNALLLGDSALYLCASSAEAGGPYEQYFGPGTRLTVT.

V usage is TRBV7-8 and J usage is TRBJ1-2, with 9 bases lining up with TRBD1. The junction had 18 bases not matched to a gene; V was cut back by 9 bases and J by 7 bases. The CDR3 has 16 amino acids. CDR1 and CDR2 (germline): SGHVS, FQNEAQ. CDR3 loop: CASTGQGAGGLSGYTF. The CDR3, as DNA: TGTGCCAGTACGGGACAGGGAGCCGGCGGACTATCTGGCTACACCTTC.

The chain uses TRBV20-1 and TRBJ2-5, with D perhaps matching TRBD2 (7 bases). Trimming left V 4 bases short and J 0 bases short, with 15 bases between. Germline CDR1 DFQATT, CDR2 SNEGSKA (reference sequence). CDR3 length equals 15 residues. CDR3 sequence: CSAKGGFGNQETQYF. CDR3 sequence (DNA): TGCAGTGCTAAGGGGGGGTTTGGGAACCAAGAGACCCAGTACTTC.

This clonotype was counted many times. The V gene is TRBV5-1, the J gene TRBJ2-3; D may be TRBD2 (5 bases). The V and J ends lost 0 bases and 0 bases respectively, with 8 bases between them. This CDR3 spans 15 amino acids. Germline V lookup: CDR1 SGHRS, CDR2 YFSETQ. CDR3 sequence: CASSLAASSTDTQYF. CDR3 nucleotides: TGCGCCAGCAGCTTGGCGGCTAGCAGCACAGATACGCAGTATTTT.

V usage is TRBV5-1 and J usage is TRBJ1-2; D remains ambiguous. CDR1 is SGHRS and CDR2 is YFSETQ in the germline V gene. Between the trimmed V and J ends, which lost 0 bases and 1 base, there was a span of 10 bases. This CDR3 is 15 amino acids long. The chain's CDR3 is CASSLAPGNNYGYTF. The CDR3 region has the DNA TGCGCCAGCAGCTTGGCCCCCGGGAATAACTATGGCTACACCTTC.

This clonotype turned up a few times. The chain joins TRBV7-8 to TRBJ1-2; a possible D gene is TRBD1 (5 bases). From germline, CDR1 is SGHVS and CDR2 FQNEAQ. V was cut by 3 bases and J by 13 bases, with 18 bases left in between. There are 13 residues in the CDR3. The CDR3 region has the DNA TGTGCCAGCAGCTTCGCGTGGGGGGAATCGCGCACCTTC. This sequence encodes CASSFAWGESRTF.

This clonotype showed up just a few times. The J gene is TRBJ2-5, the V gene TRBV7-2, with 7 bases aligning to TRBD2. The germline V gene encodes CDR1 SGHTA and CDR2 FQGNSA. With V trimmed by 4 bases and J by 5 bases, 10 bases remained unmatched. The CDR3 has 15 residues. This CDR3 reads CASSSGGSLRETQYF. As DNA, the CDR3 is TGTGCCAGCAGCTCCGGGGGGTCTCTTCGGGAGACCCAGTACTTC.

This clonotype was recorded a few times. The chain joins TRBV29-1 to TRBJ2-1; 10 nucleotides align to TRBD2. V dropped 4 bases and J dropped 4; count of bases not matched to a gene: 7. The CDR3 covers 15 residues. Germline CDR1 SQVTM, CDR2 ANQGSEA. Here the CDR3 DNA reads TGCAGCGTTGTGAGTGGACTAGCGGAATACAATGAGCAGTTCTTC. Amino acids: CSVVSGLAEYNEQFF.

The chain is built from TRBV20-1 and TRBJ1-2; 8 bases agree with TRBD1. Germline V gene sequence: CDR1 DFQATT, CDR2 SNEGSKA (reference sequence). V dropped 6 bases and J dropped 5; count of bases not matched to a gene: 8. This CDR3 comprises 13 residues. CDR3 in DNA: TGCAGTGCAACCTCCGGGACAGGATATGGCTACACCTTC. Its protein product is CSATSGTGYGYTF.

The CDR3 DNA follows: TGTGCCAGAGGGGGCGTCGGCAGGGAGAGATCCTACGAGCAGTACTTC. Translation: CARGGVGRERSYEQYF. The chain couples TRBV9 to TRBJ2-7; TRBD1 matches at 7 bases. V was clipped by 8 bases and J by 1 base; unmatched bases: 15. This CDR3 is 16 amino acids long. CDR1 is SGDLS, CDR2 YYNGEE, per germline.

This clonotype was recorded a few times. This chain's CDR3 is CASTTGEISYNSPLHF. CDR3 in DNA: TGTGCCAGCACCACGGGAGAGATCTCCTATAATTCACCCCTCCACTTT. This chain links TRBV28 with TRBJ1-6; D gene unclear. CDR1 and CDR2 from the germline V gene are MDHEN and SYDVKM. V was pared by 7 bases and J by 0 bases, with 13 bases between. There are 16 residues in the CDR3.

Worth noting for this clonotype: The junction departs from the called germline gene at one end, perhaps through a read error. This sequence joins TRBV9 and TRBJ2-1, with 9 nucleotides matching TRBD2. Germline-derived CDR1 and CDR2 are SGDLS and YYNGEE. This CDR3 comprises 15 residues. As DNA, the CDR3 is TGTGCCAGCAGCGTTAGCGGGAGCCGGGGGAATGTGCAGTTCTTC. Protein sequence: CASSVSGSRGNVQFF.

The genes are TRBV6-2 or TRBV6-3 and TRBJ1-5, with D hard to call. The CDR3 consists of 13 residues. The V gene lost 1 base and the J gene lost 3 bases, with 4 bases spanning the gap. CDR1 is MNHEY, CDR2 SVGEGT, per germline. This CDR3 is CASSYLANQPQHF. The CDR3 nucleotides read TGTGCCAGCAGTTACTTGGCCAATCAGCCCCAGCATTTT.

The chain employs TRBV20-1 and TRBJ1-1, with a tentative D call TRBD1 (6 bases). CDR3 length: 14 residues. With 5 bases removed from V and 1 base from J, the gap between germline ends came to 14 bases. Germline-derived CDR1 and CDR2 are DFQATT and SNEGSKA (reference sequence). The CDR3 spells CSASSGHRNTEAFF. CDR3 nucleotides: TGCAGTGCTTCTTCGGGACACAGGAACACTGAAGCTTTCTTT.

The DNA of the CDR3 is TGTGCCAGCAGTTCCTCCGGACAGGGGCGAGGCTACACCTTC. Residues: CASSSSGQGRGYTF. V is TRBV28 and J is TRBJ1-2, with 9 nucleotides matching TRBD1. This CDR3 has 14 residues. J lost 8 bases, V lost 4 bases, and 8 bases had no gene match. CDR1 is MDHEN and CDR2 is SYDVKM in the germline V gene.

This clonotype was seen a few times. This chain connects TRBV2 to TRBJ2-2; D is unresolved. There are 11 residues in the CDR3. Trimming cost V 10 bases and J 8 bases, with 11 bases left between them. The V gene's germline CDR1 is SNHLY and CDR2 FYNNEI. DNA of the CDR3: TGTGCCACCTCCCCCCGAGGGGAGCTGTTTTTT. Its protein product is CATSPRGELFF.

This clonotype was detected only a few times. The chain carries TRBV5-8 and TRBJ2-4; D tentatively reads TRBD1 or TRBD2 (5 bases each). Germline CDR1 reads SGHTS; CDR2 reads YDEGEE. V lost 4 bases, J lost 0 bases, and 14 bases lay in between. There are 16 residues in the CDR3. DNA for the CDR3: TGTGCCAGCAGCCCGCAGGGACGCCTAGCCAAAAACATTCAGTACTTC. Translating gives CASSPQGRLAKNIQYF. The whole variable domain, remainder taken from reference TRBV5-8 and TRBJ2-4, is EAGVTQSPTHLIKTRGQQATLRCSPISGHTSVYWYQQALGLGLQFLLWYDEGEERNRGNFPPRFSGRQFPNYSSELNVNALELEDSALYLCASSPQGRLAKNIQYFGAGTRLSVL.

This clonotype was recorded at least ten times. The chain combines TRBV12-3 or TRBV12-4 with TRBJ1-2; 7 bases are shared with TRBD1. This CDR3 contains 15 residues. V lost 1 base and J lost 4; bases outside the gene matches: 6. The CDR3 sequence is CASSLVSRDSYGYTF. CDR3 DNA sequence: TGTGCCAGCAGTTTAGTGTCCCGGGACAGCTATGGCTACACCTTC.

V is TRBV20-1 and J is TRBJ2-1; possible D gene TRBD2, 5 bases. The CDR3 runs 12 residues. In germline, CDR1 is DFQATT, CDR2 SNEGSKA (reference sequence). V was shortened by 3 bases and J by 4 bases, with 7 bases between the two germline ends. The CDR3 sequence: CSASGNYNEQFF. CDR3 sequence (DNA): TGCAGTGCTAGCGGGAATTACAATGAGCAGTTCTTC.

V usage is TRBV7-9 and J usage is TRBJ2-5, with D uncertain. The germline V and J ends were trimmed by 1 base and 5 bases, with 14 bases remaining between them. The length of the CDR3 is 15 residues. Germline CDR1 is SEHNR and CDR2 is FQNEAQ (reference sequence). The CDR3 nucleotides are TGTGCCAGCAGCTTAGGGTCGCCCAAGTCGGAGACCCAGTACTTC. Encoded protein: CASSLGSPKSETQYF.

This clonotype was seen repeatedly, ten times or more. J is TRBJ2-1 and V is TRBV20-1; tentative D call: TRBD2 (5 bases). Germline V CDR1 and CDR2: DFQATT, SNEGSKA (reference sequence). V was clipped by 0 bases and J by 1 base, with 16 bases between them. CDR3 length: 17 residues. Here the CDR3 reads CSARDHEDSGSYNEQFF. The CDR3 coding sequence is TGCAGTGCTAGAGATCACGAGGACTCCGGATCCTACAATGAGCAGTTCTTC.

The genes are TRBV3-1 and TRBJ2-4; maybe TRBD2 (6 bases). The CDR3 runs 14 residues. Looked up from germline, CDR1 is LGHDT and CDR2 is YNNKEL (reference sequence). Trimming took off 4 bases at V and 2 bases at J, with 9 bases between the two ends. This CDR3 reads CASSRAGTKNIQYF. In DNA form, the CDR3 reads TGTGCCAGCAGCCGGGCGGGAACCAAAAACATTCAGTACTTC.